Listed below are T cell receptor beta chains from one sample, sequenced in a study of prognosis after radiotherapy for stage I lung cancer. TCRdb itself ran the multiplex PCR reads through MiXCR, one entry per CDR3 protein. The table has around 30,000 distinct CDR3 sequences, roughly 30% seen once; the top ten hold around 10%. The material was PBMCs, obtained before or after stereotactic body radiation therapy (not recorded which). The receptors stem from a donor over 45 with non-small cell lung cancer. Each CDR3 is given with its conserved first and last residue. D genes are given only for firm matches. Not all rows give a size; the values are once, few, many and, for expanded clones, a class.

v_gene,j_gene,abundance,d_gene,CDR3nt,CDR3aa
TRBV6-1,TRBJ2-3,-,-,TGTGCCAGCAGTAGGGACGGATCCACAGGTACGCAGTATTTT,CASSRDGSTGTQYF
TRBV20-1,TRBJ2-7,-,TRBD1,TGCAGTGCTAGAGGGGTGTCGGGACAGGGGCGGTACGAGCAGTACTTC,CSARGVSGQGRYEQYF
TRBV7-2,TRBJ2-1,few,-,TGTGCCAGCAGCTCCCGACCCTCGGGGACCTCCTACAATGGGCAGTTCTTC,CASSSRPSGTSYNGQFF
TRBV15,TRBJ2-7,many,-,TGTGCCTGGGGCGGGCAGGGTGGCCCCTACGAGCAGTACTTC,CAWGGQGGPYEQYF
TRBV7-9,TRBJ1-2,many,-,TGTGCCAGCAGCCCCGCAGGTTACGGCTACACCTTC,CASSPAGYGYTF
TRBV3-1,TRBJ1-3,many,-,TGTGCCAGCAGCCTACAGGGTTCTGGAAACACCATATATTTT,CASSLQGSGNTIYF
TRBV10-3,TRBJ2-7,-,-,TGTGTCACGAGCTCGCAACAGGGACTTTACGAGCAGTACTTC,CVTSSQQGLYEQYF
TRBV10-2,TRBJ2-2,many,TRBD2,TGCGCCAGCGGACTAGCTCAGAACACCGGGGAGCTGTTTTTT,CASGLAQNTGELFF
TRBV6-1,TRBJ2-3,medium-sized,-,TGTGCCAGCAGGATCTACCGAGGGGGTACAGATACGCAGTATTTT,CASRIYRGGTDTQYF
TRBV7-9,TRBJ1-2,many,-,TGTGCCAGCAGCAAATTTTCGGTCGACGGTGGCTACACCTTC,CASSKFSVDGGYTF
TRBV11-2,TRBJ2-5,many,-,TGTGCCAGCAGCTACAAGGGGGAGACCCAGTACTTC,CASSYKGETQYF
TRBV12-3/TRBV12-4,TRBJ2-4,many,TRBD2,TGTGCCAGCAGTGCCGCGGGGGGGGATAACATTCAGTACTTC,CASSAAGGDNIQYF
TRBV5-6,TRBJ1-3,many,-,TGTGCCAGCAGCTTGCCCAGGGTGGGAAACACCATATATTTT,CASSLPRVGNTIYF
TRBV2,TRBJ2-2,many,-,TGTGCCAGCAGGGGGCAGGGCAACACCGGGGAGCTGTTTTTT,CASRGQGNTGELFF
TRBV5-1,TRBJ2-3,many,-,TGCGCCAGCAGCTTGGGACAGAGGCCCACAGATACGCAGTATTTT,CASSLGQRPTDTQYF
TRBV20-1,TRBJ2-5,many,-,TGCAGTGCCTACTTTGGGGGCCAGACCCAGTACTTC,CSAYFGGQTQYF
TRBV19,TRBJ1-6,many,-,TGTGCCAGTAATCGTCAGGGAAATTCACCCCTCCACTTT,CASNRQGNSPLHF
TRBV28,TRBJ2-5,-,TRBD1,TGTGCCAGCAGTACAGGGACAGGGGAGCAAGAGACCCAGTACTTC,CASSTGTGEQETQYF
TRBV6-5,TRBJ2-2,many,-,TGTGCCAGCAGTTTAGACAGGTTAAACACCGGGGAGCTGTTTTTT,CASSLDRLNTGELFF
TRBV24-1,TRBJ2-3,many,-,TGTGCCACCAAAAGCCGGGCCCATGAAGGAGATACGCAGTATTTT,CATKSRAHEGDTQYF
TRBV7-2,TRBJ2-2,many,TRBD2,TGTGCCAGCAGCTTATCAGTGACTAGCGGAAACACCGGGGAGCTGTTTTTT,CASSLSVTSGNTGELFF
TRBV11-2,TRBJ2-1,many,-,TGTGCCAGCAGCCCTACCACGCGAAATGAGCAGTTCTTC,CASSPTTRNEQFF
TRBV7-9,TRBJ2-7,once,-,TGTGCCAGCAGCTTAGCCCAGGGTGGTCTTATCGCCGCGCAGTACTTC,CASSLAQGGLIAAQYF
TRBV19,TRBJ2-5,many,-,TGTGCCAGTAGTATAGAGGAGGGTTTGGAGACCCAGTACTTC,CASSIEEGLETQYF
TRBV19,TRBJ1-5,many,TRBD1,TGTGCCAGTAGTCCACAGGGGAGCAATCAGCCCCAGCATTTT,CASSPQGSNQPQHF
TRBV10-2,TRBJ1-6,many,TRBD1,TGCGCCAGCAGTGAAACGAGGGGGCAATATAATTCACCCCTCCACTTT,CASSETRGQYNSPLHF
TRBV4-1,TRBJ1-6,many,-,TGCGCCAGCAGCCAATCGGACAGACCTAATTCACCCCTCCACTTT,CASSQSDRPNSPLHF
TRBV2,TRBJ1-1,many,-,TGTGCCAGCAGTGAAAGCCAGGGGAGGACTGAAGCTTTCTTT,CASSESQGRTEAFF
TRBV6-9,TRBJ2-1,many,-,TGTGCCAGCAGTTATACTAGCCCCACCTCAGGGCAGTTCTTC,CASSYTSPTSGQFF
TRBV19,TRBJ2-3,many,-,TGTGCCAGTAGTAACGCCTTCACAGATACGCAGTATTTT,CASSNAFTDTQYF
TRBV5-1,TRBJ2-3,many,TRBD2,TGCGCCAGCAGCTTGGCCGGGGGCGGGGGGGCTAGTTTGGATACGCAGTATTTT,CASSLAGGGGASLDTQYF
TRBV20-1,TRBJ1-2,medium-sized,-,TGCAGTGCTAGAGATCGAATAGGTACAGGTGGCTACACCTTC,CSARDRIGTGGYTF
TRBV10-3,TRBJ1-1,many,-,TGTGCCATCAGTGACGATGGGTTTAGCACTGAAGCTTTCTTT,CAISDDGFSTEAFF
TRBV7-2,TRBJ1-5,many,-,TGTGCCAGCAGCTTAGTGGGCCAGTCGGGTCAGCCCCAGCATTTT,CASSLVGQSGQPQHF
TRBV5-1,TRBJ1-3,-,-,TGCGCCAGCAGCAAACCCGCGGGACAAGATGGAAACACCATATATTTT,CASSKPAGQDGNTIYF
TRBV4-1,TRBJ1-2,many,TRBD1,TGCGCCAGCAGCCAAGCGGTCACGACAGGGGCGTATGGCTACACCTTC,CASSQAVTTGAYGYTF
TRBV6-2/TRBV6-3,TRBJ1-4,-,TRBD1,TGTGCCAGCAGTTTCGGGACAGGGGACGAAGAAAAACTGTTTTTT,CASSFGTGDEEKLFF
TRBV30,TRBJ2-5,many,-,TGTGCCTGGAGTCGCACGGGGTCCCAAGAGACCCAGTACTTC,CAWSRTGSQETQYF
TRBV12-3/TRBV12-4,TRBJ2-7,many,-,TGTGCCAGCAGTTTAGGGTCCTTCTACGAGCAGTACTTC,CASSLGSFYEQYF
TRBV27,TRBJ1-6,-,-,TGTGCCAGCAGTTTATATTCCGGGGGCGGTTCACCCCTCCACTTT,CASSLYSGGGSPLHF
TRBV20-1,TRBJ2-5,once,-,TGCAGTGCTAAGGGGGAGGAGACCAAGTACTTC,CSAKGEETKYF
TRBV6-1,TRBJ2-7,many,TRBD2,TGTGCCAGCCGTGGGGGGGCCTACGAGCAGTACTTC,CASRGGAYEQYF
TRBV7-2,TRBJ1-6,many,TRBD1,TGTGCCAGCAGCCAGAGACAGGGGGCCGATGTCTCACCCCTCCACTTT,CASSQRQGADVSPLHF
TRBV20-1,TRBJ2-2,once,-,TGCAGCGCCAAACTACAGGCGAACACCTGGGAGCTGTTTTTT,CSAKLQANTWELFF
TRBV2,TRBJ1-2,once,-,TGTGCCAGCTTAAGAGACAGTGATCCCGGTAGTGCCAGCTTC,CASLRDSDPGSASF
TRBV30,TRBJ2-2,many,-,TGTGCCTGGAGTGTATTGAGCACCGGGGAGCTGTTTTTT,CAWSVLSTGELFF
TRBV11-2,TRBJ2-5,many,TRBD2,TGTGCCAGCAGCCCGGGACTAGCGGGGGGGTTTCAGAGTGGGGAGACCCAGTACTTC,CASSPGLAGGFQSGETQYF
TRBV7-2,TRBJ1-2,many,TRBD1,TGTGCCAGCAGCGGTAGCCGGGACAGTTTCGGCTACACCTTC,CASSGSRDSFGYTF
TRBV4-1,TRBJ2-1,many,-,TGCGCCAGCAGCCCACACGGGACATGGTGGAATGAGCAGTTCTTC,CASSPHGTWWNEQFF
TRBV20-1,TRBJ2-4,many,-,TGCAGTGCTAGAGCCCCTACCAAAAACATTCAGTACTTC,CSARAPTKNIQYF
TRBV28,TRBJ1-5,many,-,TGTGCCAGCAGCCCCGCCGGAGATGGATCAGCCCAGCATTTT,CASSPAGDGSAQHF
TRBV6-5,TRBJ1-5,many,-,TGTGCCAGCAGTTCCTGGGGGCGTCGGGGCAATCAGCCCCAGCATTTT,CASSSWGRRGNQPQHF
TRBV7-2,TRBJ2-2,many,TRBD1,TGTGCCAGCAGCTTAGAGTCGTGGTGGACAGGGGCGAACACCGGGGAGCTGTTTTTT,CASSLESWWTGANTGELFF
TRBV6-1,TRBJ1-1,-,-,TGTGCCAGCAGTCCTCCTCACTATGCCAGGGGTAACACTGAAGCTTTCTTT,CASSPPHYARGNTEAFF
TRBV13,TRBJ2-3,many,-,TGTGCCAGCAGCTTAGGAGCTAGCACAGATACGCAGTATTTT,CASSLGASTDTQYF
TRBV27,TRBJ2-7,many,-,TGTGCCAGCAGCAGATCCCTGGCCGGGTACGGCGAGCAGTACTTC,CASSRSLAGYGEQYF
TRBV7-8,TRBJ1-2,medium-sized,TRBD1,TGTGCCAGCAGCTCGACAGGGCCCTATGGCTACACCTTC,CASSSTGPYGYTF
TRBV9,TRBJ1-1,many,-,TGTGCCAGCAGCTTAGGGGTCAGGGAGGTGAACACTGAAGCTTTCTTT,CASSLGVREVNTEAFF
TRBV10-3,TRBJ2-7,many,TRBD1,TGTGCCATCACTCCGGGACAGGGGGCTAACGAGCAGTACTTC,CAITPGQGANEQYF
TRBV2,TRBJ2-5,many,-,TGTGCCAGCAGTGATGCAGCGCGGGAGACCCAGTACTTC,CASSDAARETQYF